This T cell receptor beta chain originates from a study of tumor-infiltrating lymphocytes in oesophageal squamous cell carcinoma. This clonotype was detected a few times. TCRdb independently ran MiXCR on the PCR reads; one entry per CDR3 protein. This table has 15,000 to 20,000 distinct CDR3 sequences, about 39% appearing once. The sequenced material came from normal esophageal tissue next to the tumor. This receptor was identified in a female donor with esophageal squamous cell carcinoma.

CDR3 DNA sequence: TGTGCCACCAGCATCACAGGGGGGGAGACCCAGTACTTC. This codes for CATSITGGETQYF. J is TRBJ2-7 and V is TRBV15; 8 positions agree with TRBD1. The DNA end is a closer match to TRBJ2-5, so the J assignment may be wrong. The CDR3 is 13 amino acids. The V gene's germline CDR1 is LNHNV and CDR2 YYDKDF (reference sequence).